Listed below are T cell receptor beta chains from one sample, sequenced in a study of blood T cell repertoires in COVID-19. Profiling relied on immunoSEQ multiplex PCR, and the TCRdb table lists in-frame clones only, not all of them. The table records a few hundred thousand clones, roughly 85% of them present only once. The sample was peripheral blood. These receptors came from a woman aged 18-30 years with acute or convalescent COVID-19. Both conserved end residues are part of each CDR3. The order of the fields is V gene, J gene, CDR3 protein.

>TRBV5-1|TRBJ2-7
CASSLVGGSYEQYF
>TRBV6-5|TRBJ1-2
CASSYSTPGTGFGYTF
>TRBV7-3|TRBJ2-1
CASSLWPGSYNEQFF
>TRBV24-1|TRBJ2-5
CATSDPLKKTGTPKETQYF
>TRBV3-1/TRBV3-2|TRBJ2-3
CASSQAVGSGGELNTQYF
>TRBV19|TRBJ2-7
CASSISPGSYEQYF
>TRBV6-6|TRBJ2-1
CASSPGTIAYNEQFF
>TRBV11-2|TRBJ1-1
CASSPGRGRSANTEAFF
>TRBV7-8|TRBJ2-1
CASSNRGRSSYNEQFF
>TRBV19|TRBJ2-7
CASSRTVSSYEQYF
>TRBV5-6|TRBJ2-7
CASSRGSSYEQYF
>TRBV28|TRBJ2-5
CASSSGTTQETQYF
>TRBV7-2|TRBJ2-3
CASSLGLAGGKTGDTQYF
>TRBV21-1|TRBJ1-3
CASSKAWALYHRGNTIYF
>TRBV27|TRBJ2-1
CASSVTSGRKIYNEQFF
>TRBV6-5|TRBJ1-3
CASSQQGLGNTIYF
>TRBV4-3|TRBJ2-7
CASSQRGGNRTEDHEQYF
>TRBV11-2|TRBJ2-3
CASSLEVGTTSLNTQYF
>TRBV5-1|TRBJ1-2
CASSSTGVSNYGYTF
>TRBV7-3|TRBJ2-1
CASSWSSYNEQFF
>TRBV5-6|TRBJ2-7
CASSWDTRYEQYF
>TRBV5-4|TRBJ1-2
CASSLGGGSDGYTF
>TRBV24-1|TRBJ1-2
CATSDPGTGDNRYGYTF
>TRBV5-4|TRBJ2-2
CASSFGAGRTGELFF
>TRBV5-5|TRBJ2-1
CASSLELAGGPHEQFF
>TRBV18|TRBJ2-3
CASSSGPLGEQYF
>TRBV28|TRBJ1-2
CASSLGAFGGYTF
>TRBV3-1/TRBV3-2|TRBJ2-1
CASSQDSTSGRYNEQFF
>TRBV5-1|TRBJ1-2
CASSLSGTGTYGYTF
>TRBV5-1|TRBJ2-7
CASSFGTSSYEQYF
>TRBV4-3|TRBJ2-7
CASSQTRDRTYEQYF
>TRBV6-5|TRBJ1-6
CASKKQGDSPLHF
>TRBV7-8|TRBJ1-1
CASSLGDTNTEAFF
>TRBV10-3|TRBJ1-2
CAISEDSAPNYGYTF
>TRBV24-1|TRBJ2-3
CATSDGLDTQYF
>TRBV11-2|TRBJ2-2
CASAPSGTTGELFF
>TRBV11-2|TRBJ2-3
CASSRDQATDTQYF
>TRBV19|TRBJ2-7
CASSMASGLSYEQYF
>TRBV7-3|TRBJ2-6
CASSPTGASGANVLTF
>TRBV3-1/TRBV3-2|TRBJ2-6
CASSPRTGLSGANVLTF
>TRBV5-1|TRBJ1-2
CASSLLAFAREDGYTF
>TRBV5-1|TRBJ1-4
CASSLWTGDEKLFF